This TCR beta chain was observed in a study of regulatory T cells after allogeneic stem cell transplantation (dated by TCRdb to between 2017 and 2018). About the study as a whole: Patients were divided into groups based on whether acute graft-versus-host disease developed within 100 days of stem cell transplantation. Conventional CD4+ T cells defined as CD4+CD25+/-CD127+ were also sorted and TCR-sequenced for comparison in the study. Fluorescence-activated cell sorting was used to isolate CD4+CD25+CD127- regulatory T cells from patient PBMCs. Between patients who did and did not develop acute graft-versus-host disease, the study compared the regulatory T-cell TCR repertoire following allogeneic stem cell transplantation. Broader findings and caveats from the paper: No regulatory T-cell clones were found in all patients, and the number of sorted cells showed no significant correlation with the inverse Simpson index. Because the patient sample size was small, the findings needed to be validated in a larger cohort. A less diverse, more focused regulatory T-cell TCR repertoire was observed in patients without graft-versus-host disease than in patients with the disease. No significant difference in conventional CD4+ T-cell repertoire diversity was found between patients with and without graft-versus-host disease. In non-GvHD patients, the top 10 regulatory T-cell clones took up a significantly larger share of the repertoire, which suggests that presumably allo-specific protective clones had expanded.

Note on this clonotype: Its antigen target is currently unknown. No much larger clonotype is one base removed from it; base qualities were not supplied.

Data came from an Illumina MiSeq. The SMARTer RACE cDNA Amplification kit was used to reverse transcribe the RNA, and the TCR beta CDR3 region was then amplified. RNA from sorted cells was extracted with the RNeasy Mini Kit. Illumina paired-end sequencing was used to sequence the TCR beta amplicons. From the authors' description of their analysis: TCR repertoire analysis used MiXCR, VDJtools and the tcR R package. Diversity was quantified with the inverse Simpson index, and clones were binned as rare, small, medium or expanded by repertoire proportion. Clones were called with MiXCR by TCRdb after fastp trimmed the public reads at Q25, and only in-frame beta chains were retained. Each CDR3 protein gets just one entry, which takes the most common genes and DNA from the rows behind it. TCRdb, rather than the study authors, made the V and J calls. The sample table records several hundred distinct CDR3 sequences; 15% to 20% of these occur just once. 20% to 25% of the sample rests with the top ten.

V is cut by 6 bases and J by 13 bases, and the space between the germline ends is 18 bases. The germline V gene provides CDR1 ENHRY and CDR2 SYGVKD. The CDR3 contains 13 residues, cysteine and phenylalanine counted. Here the CDR3 DNA is all that survives: 39 bases in frame from base 1. Reading the label with the study, this specimen's time point is: 30 days after allogeneic hematopoietic stem cell transplantation. At 30 days after allogeneic hematopoietic stem cell transplantation, peripheral blood mononuclear cells were collected from the patients. The source material was sorted CD4+ T cells from blood (whether regulatory or conventional is not recorded), sampled 30 days after allogeneic stem cell transplant. This TCR was sampled from a human patient who had an allogeneic stem cell transplant, so the T cells may come from the graft donor. The rearrangement joined TRBV10-3 to TRBJ1-4, with the identity of the D gene unclear. Read as DNA, the sequence is TGTGCCATCAGGGAATCGGGGAGAGAAGGACTGTTTTTT. Its protein product is CAIRESGREGLFF.